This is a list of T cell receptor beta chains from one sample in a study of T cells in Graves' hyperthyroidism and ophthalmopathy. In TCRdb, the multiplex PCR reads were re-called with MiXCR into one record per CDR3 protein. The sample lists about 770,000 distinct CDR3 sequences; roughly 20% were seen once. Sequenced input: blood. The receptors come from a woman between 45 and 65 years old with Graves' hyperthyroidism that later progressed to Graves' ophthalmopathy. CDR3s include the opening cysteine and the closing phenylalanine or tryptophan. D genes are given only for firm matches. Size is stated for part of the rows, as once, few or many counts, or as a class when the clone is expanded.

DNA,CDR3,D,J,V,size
TGTGCCTGGAGTCCAGACCGTTACAATGAGCAGTTCTTC,CAWSPDRYNEQFF,.,TRBJ2-1,TRBV30,few
TGTGCCTGGAGCCCCCTTGGGGGCTCGCAGACCCAGTACTTC,CAWSPLGGSQTQYF,.,TRBJ2-5,TRBV30,many
TGTGCCAGCAGCTCCTCGGGACTGGCCCTAAAAGAGACCCAGTACTTC,CASSSSGLALKETQYF,.,TRBJ2-5,TRBV13,many
TGCAGCGCCGACAGGGACGACACCGGGGAGCTGTTTTTT,CSADRDDTGELFF,TRBD1,TRBJ2-2,TRBV29-1,many
TGTGCCAGCAGCCAAGATAATTTGGAGAACACCATATATTTT,CASSQDNLENTIYF,.,TRBJ1-3,TRBV3-1,many
TGTGCCAGCAGCCAAGTCAGAGTAGCAGGGACCGGGGAGCTGTTTTTT,CASSQVRVAGTGELFF,.,TRBJ2-2,TRBV11-1,.
TGTGCCAGCAGCCTGCGCCCCTCCGGGGGGAGGTTTGCAGATACGCAGTATTTT,CASSLRPSGGRFADTQYF,TRBD2,TRBJ2-3,TRBV5-7,.
TGTGCCAGCAGCCAAGACTGGACTAGTGGTAATGAGCAGTTCTTC,CASSQDWTSGNEQFF,TRBD2,TRBJ2-1,TRBV3-1,many
TGTGCCAGTAGTATGGCAGCGACCTACGAGCAGTACTTC,CASSMAATYEQYF,.,TRBJ2-7,TRBV19,.
TGCGCCAGCAGCATCGGACTAGCGGGGGGGCCCCCCAGCGAGACCCAGTACTTC,CASSIGLAGGPPSETQYF,TRBD2,TRBJ2-5,TRBV5-1,few
TGTGCCAGCAGCTTAGAACCTGGACATGTCTTCAACGAGCAGTACTTC,CASSLEPGHVFNEQYF,.,TRBJ2-7,TRBV11-3,.
TGCGCCAGCAGCCAAGAAGACAGGGTGAACACTGAAGCTTTCTTT,CASSQEDRVNTEAFF,TRBD1,TRBJ1-1,TRBV4-1,.
TGCGCCAGCAGCCCCGGGACAGGGGTGAACACCGGGGAGCTGTTTTTT,CASSPGTGVNTGELFF,TRBD1,TRBJ2-2,TRBV5-1,few
TGTGCCAGCAGTGAAGGCCCCGCCGGGGACGTTTTACCAGATACGCAGTATTTT,CASSEGPAGDVLPDTQYF,.,TRBJ2-3,TRBV2,.
TGTGCCATCTGGTCCGGGTCGGACGATCGGATTTATGGCTACACCTTC,CAIWSGSDDRIYGYTF,.,TRBJ1-2,TRBV10-3,few
TGTGCCAGCAGTGCGGGACAGGATGCCCGATACTATGGCTACACCTTC,CASSAGQDARYYGYTF,TRBD1,TRBJ1-2,TRBV27,few
TGCGCCAGCAGCTTCAGGACAGGGGACACTGAAGCTTTCTTT,CASSFRTGDTEAFF,TRBD1,TRBJ1-1,TRBV5-1,many